Listed below are T cell receptor beta chains from one sample, sequenced in a study of brain T cells in children with intractable seizures. The repertoire was sequenced with immunoSEQ multiplex PCR; TCRdb's copy has only in-frame clones and lacks some. The sample includes about 22,000 clones, under 95% seen only once; the top ten take under 7.5%. Here the sequenced sample was peripheral blood, taken at surgery. The receptors were gathered from a boy under 18 with focal cortical dysplasia and intractable seizures. The CDR3 runs from the conserved cysteine through the conserved F or W. The D gene is left open where the match is weak. Rows give clone size only sometimes, using once, few, many, or a class for an expanded clone.

NA,NA,TRBJ1-5,TRBV7-9,TGTGCCAGCAGCTTAGGTCAGGGAGCCCAGCATTTT,CASSLGQGAQHF
NA,NA,TRBJ2-1,TRBV2,TGTGCCAGCAGTAGAGCCCTCTCCTACAATGAGCAGTTCTTC,CASSRALSYNEQFF
NA,NA,TRBJ2-5,TRBV5-4,TGTGCCAGCAGCTTGGGGACGGGGTTAGAGACCCAGTACTTC,CASSLGTGLETQYF
once,TRBD2,TRBJ2-1,TRBV4-1,TGCGCCAGCAGCCAAGTTGCCGGGACTAGCGAGTTCTTC,CASSQVAGTSEFF
NA,TRBD2,TRBJ2-5,TRBV5-4,TGTGCCAGCAGCTTGGCCGGACTAGCGGGGGTCGGGGAGACCCAGTACTTC,CASSLAGLAGVGETQYF
NA,TRBD1,TRBJ2-5,TRBV4-1,TGCGCCAGCAGCCTTATTAGTAGGGACAGGGAAGAGACCCAGTACTTC,CASSLISRDREETQYF
NA,NA,TRBJ2-3,TRBV5-1,TGCGCCAGCAGCTTGGCCAGGGTCGGAGATACGCAGTATTTT,CASSLARVGDTQYF
once,NA,TRBJ2-2,TRBV7-9,TGTGCCAGCAGCCAAGTTGTTAGTTACACCGGGGAGCTGTTTTTT,CASSQVVSYTGELFF
NA,NA,TRBJ1-5,TRBV6-4,TGTGCCAGCAGTGAGCGGCGGGATCAGCCCCAGCATTTT,CASSERRDQPQHF
NA,TRBD1,TRBJ2-3,TRBV7-9,TGTGCCAGCAGCCACGTACAGGGGGCGACAGATACGCAGTATTTT,CASSHVQGATDTQYF
NA,NA,TRBJ2-2,TRBV4-1,TGCGCCAGCAGATTATCGTACAGCCCGGGACGCCATTTGGACACCGGGGAGCTGTTTTTT,CASRLSYSPGRHLDTGELFF
NA,NA,TRBJ2-2,TRBV25-1,TGTGCCAGCAGTGTTGCAGGGAGGACCGGGGAGCTGTTTTTT,CASSVAGRTGELFF
NA,NA,TRBJ2-1,TRBV4-1,TGCGCCAGCAGCCAAGATGGAAGAGAGCAGTTCTTC,CASSQDGREQFF
NA,NA,TRBJ2-7,TRBV14,TGTGCCAGCAGCCAAGAGTTGTCCTACGAGCAGTACTTC,CASSQELSYEQYF
NA,NA,TRBJ1-1,TRBV13,TGTGCCAGCTCCGGGTGGGGCCAATTGGACACTGAAGCTTTCTTT,CASSGWGQLDTEAFF
once,NA,TRBJ2-1,TRBV27,TGTGCCAGCATCGGCGCCGGGACACCACCTGATGAGCAGTTCTTC,CASIGAGTPPDEQFF
NA,TRBD2,TRBJ2-1,TRBV7-2,TGTGCCAGCAGCCCGTTCTCTAGCGGGGGGGGTGAGCAGTTCTTC,CASSPFSSGGGEQFF
NA,NA,TRBJ2-6,TRBV5-1,TGCGCCAGCAGCTTGTTTCCGGGGGCAGCTGGGGCCAACGTCCTGACTTTC,CASSLFPGAAGANVLTF
NA,NA,TRBJ1-1,TRBV7-8,TGTGCCAGCAGCTTAGATCGGGCTGAAGCTTTCTTT,CASSLDRAEAFF
NA,NA,TRBJ1-1,TRBV3-1/TRBV3-2,TGTGCCAGCAGCCATCCGGAGTCGAACACTGAAGCTTTCTTT,CASSHPESNTEAFF
NA,NA,TRBJ2-7,TRBV21-1,TGTGCCAGCAGCAAAGGAGCTAGCGGGCAGAGCTCCTACGAGCAGTACTTC,CASSKGASGQSSYEQYF
NA,NA,TRBJ2-7,TRBV19,TGTGCCAGTAGTCCCTCGGCGGCCTCCTACGAGCAGTACTTC,CASSPSAASYEQYF
NA,TRBD2,TRBJ2-5,TRBV27,TGTGCCAGCAGTCCTGCGGGGGGGACCCAGTACTTC,CASSPAGGTQYF